The 32 T cell receptor beta chains below were found in one sample sequenced in a study of T cell responses to AZD1222 COVID-19 vaccine (dated by TCRdb to the early 2020s). The library was prepared using the immunoSEQ multiplex PCR assay. TCRdb obtained this table from immuneACCESS and retained in-frame rearrangements with V and J assigned. These tables miss some clones; where compared with another copy, unresolved V genes account for less than half of the shortfall, and the remainder is unexplained. This sample comprises about 180,000 clones, around 94% of them detected only once. The ten largest make up around 1.6% of the sample. According to the study, the label for this sample's time point signals: about 28 days (+/-7) after the second vaccine dose. Here the sequenced sample was peripheral blood, taken 28 days after the second AZD1222 dose. The receptors derive from an adult who received the AZD1222 COVID-19 vaccine.

This chain joins TRBV27 and TRBJ2-7; D is unresolved. The CDR3 is 16 residues long. The germline gives CDR1 MNHEY, CDR2 SMNVEV (reference sequence). V was shortened by 2 bases and J by 1 base, with 15 bases between the two germline ends. CDR3 residues: CASSLGSFSGSYEQYF. Written as DNA, the CDR3 is TGTGCCAGCAGTTTAGGCAGCTTCTCTGGGTCCTACGAGCAGTACTTC.

The chain couples TRBV12-5 to TRBJ2-1; 12 bases are shared with TRBD2. Trimming took 1 base from V and 0 from J; bases not matched to a gene: 4. The CDR3 covers 18 residues. Germline CDR1 reads LGHNT; CDR2 reads FRNRAP. The CDR3 loop is CASGLGLAGVSSYNEQFF. CDR3 DNA: TGTGCTAGTGGTTTGGGACTAGCGGGAGTAAGCTCCTACAATGAGCAGTTCTTC.

This chain connects TRBV4-1 to TRBJ1-4, with D unclear. Per the germline V gene, CDR1 is MGHRA and CDR2 is YSYEKL. The CDR3 extends over 15 amino acids. V was shortened by 2 bases and J by 5 bases, with 12 bases between the two germline ends. The CDR3 coding sequence is TGCGCCAGCAGCCAATTGTCGGGGATCAATGAAAAACTGTTTTTT. It codes for CASSQLSGINEKLFF.

This chain connects TRBV6-1 to TRBJ2-4, with D hard to call. The V gene lost 2 bases and the J gene lost 7 bases, with 9 bases spanning the gap. From germline, CDR1 is MNHNS and CDR2 SASEGT. The CDR3 loop spans 13 amino acids. DNA for the CDR3: TGTGCCAGCAGTGAACAGCTGATGAACATTCAGTACTTC. Protein sequence: CASSEQLMNIQYF.

The rearrangement joins TRBV5-1 to TRBJ2-7; maybe TRBD2 (5 bases). V lost 0 bases and J lost 0, with 7 bases in between. The CDR3 has 14 residues. From germline, CDR1 is SGHRS and CDR2 YFSETQ. The CDR3 bases are TGCGCCAGCAGCTTGGACCGGGGCTCCTACGAGCAGTACTTC. This translates into CASSLDRGSYEQYF.

This clone has more than one count but fewer than ten. The chain couples TRBV7-8 to TRBJ2-7; D ambiguous. Per the germline V gene, CDR1 is SGHVS and CDR2 is FQNEAQ. There are 19 residues in the CDR3. The germline V and J ends were trimmed by 2 bases and 2 bases, with 25 bases remaining between them. CDR3 in DNA: TGTGCCAGCAGCTTAATGCGTCTGCGTAGCAAATCAGTTCCCTACGAGCAGTACTTC. Protein product: CASSLMRLRSKSVPYEQYF.

V and J are TRBV11-1 and TRBJ1-4; 8 nucleotides agree with TRBD1. This CDR3 is 16 amino acids long. J was trimmed by 8 bases and V by 4 bases; bases with no gene match: 12. Germline V gene data show CDR1 as SGHAT and CDR2 as FQDESV (reference sequence). CDR3: CASSSSRTGGREKLFF. CDR3 nucleotides: TGTGCCAGCAGCTCGAGCCGAACAGGGGGGAGAGAAAAACTGTTTTTT.

The chain combines TRBV14 with TRBJ2-3; TRBD1 agrees at 9 bases. Trimming removed 5 bases from V and 6 bases from J; junction bases left unmatched: 6. The CDR3 runs 14 residues. The germline V gene encodes CDR1 SGHDN and CDR2 FVKESK. CDR3 residues: CASSAGQGHDTQYF. The CDR3 DNA reads TGTGCCAGCAGCGCCGGACAGGGGCACGATACGCAGTATTTT. The full variable domain, completed using reference TRBV14 and TRBJ2-3, is EAGVTQFPSHSVIEKGQTVTLRCDPISGHDNLYWYRRVMGKEIKFLLHFVKESKQDESGMPNNRFLAERTGGTYSTLKVQPAELEDSGVYFCASSAGQGHDTQYFGPGTRLTVL.

The rearrangement joins TRBV7-2 to TRBJ2-7, with 11 bases that match TRBD2. Germline CDR1 is SGHTA and CDR2 is FQGNSA. Trimming at V came to 1 base and at J to 0 bases, leaving 11 bases not matched to a gene. CDR3 size: 19 residues. The CDR3 here is CASSLEALPSGGLSYEQYF. The CDR3 bases are TGTGCCAGCAGCTTAGAAGCTTTACCTAGCGGGGGGCTCTCCTACGAGCAGTACTTC.

This clone has a single count. This chain connects TRBV4-1 to TRBJ1-5, with D possibly matching TRBD1 (5 bases). Trimming stripped 3 bases from V and 7 bases from J, with 13 bases between. Germline-derived CDR1 and CDR2 are MGHRA and YSYEKL. The CDR3 has 14 residues. The CDR3 bases are TGCGCCAGCAGCCACAAAGGGGAAGGCCAGCCCCAGCATTTT. This codes for CASSHKGEGQPQHF.

The CDR3 sequence: CASRDGLAGGPSTDTQYF. As DNA, the CDR3 is TGTGCCAGCAGAGACGGACTAGCGGGGGGGCCAAGCACAGATACGCAGTATTTT. V and J are TRBV7-9 and TRBJ2-3; 15 nucleotides match TRBD2. CDR1 SEHNR and CDR2 FQNEAQ come from the germline V gene (reference sequence). CDR3 length equals 18 residues. The trim removed 6 bases at V and 0 bases at J, leaving 7 bases unmatched.

This sequence joins TRBV14 and TRBJ2-1, with D possibly matching TRBD1 (5 bases). The germline CDR1 and CDR2 sequences are SGHDN and FVKESK. Trimming shortened V by 1 base and J by 6 bases, and 22 bases separated the two germline ends. The CDR3 contains 18 residues. The CDR3 sequence is CASSQGGRDLNPGNEQFF. CDR3 nucleotides: TGTGCCAGCAGCCAAGGGGGCAGGGATTTGAACCCGGGCAATGAGCAGTTCTTC.

The rearrangement links TRBV10-3 to TRBJ2-5, with D perhaps matching TRBD2 (5 bases). CDR3 length equals 12 residues. Trimming removed 10 bases from V and 5 bases from J, with 14 bases in between. From germline, CDR1 is ENHRY and CDR2 SYGVKD. The CDR3 sequence is CATADSQETQYF. CDR3 nucleotides: TGTGCCACCGCGGACTCGCAGGAGACCCAGTACTTC.

V usage is TRBV7-9 and J usage is TRBJ2-4; 15 bases are a match to TRBD2. From germline, CDR1 is SEHNR and CDR2 FQNEAQ (reference sequence). Losses at the gene ends were 5 bases for V and 0 bases for J; bases not matched to a gene: 8. This CDR3 has 19 amino acids. The CDR3 bases are TGTGCCAGCAGCCGGGGACTAGCGGGGGGAAGTCTAGCCAAAAACATTCAGTACTTC. Protein: CASSRGLAGGSLAKNIQYF.

The V call is TRBV7-8, the J call TRBJ2-3, with D possibly matching TRBD1 (6 bases). This CDR3 contains 13 residues. Trimming shortened V by 5 bases and J by 5 bases, and 11 bases separated the two germline ends. Germline assignment: CDR1 SGHVS and CDR2 FQNEAQ. Here the CDR3 DNA reads TGTGCCAGCAGCCCAGGGGCCGGAGATACGCAGTATTTT. This sequence encodes CASSPGAGDTQYF.

The chain has TRBV27 and TRBJ2-7; the match to TRBD2 covers 10 bases. After removal of 1 base from V and 0 bases from J, the junction contained 3 bases not matched to a gene. CDR3 length equals 16 residues. Germline assignment: CDR1 MNHEY and CDR2 SMNVEV (reference sequence). The CDR3 here is CASSLFSSGSSYEQYF. The DNA for the CDR3 is TGTGCCAGCAGTTTATTCTCTAGCGGGAGCTCCTACGAGCAGTACTTC.

This clone was observed a single time. This chain joins TRBV7-9 and TRBJ2-1; D is possibly TRBD1 or TRBD2 (5 bases each). CDR3 size: 14 residues. V lost 4 bases and J 3 bases, leaving 10 bases between the germline ends. Germline CDR1 and CDR2: SEHNR and FQNEAQ (reference sequence). CDR3 amino acids: CASSWDGIYNEQFF. The CDR3 region has the DNA TGTGCCAGCAGCTGGGACGGGATCTACAATGAGCAGTTCTTC.

The chain has TRBV4-1 and TRBJ2-7, with 10 positions matching TRBD2. J was trimmed by 2 bases and V by 0 bases; bases with no gene match: 10. The CDR3 spans 18 residues. Germline V gene sequence: CDR1 MGHRA, CDR2 YSYEKL. The CDR3 DNA reads as TGCGCCAGCAGCCAAGATCCTCCCTTAGCGGGGGGCACCTACGAGCAGTACTTC. This translates into CASSQDPPLAGGTYEQYF.

The chain is built from TRBV3-1 (or the pseudogene TRBV3-2) and TRBJ2-2; 8 positions agree with TRBD2. Germline CDR1 LGHDT, CDR2 YNNKEL (reference sequence). Germline trimming cut 2 bases from V and 6 bases from J; bases unmatched to any gene: 8. CDR3 length equals 16 residues. CDR3 residues: CASSQISGITPGELFF. DNA for the CDR3: TGTGCCAGCAGCCAAATTAGCGGGATAACCCCCGGGGAGCTGTTTTTT.

The chain has TRBV5-1 and TRBJ1-3; D perhaps matches TRBD1 (5 bases). Trimming left V 4 bases short and J 0 bases short, with 8 bases between. Germline assignment: CDR1 SGHRS and CDR2 YFSETQ. There are 14 residues in the CDR3. In DNA, the CDR3 is TGCGCCAGCAGCCTAGGGGTCTCTGGAAACACCATATATTTT. Its protein is CASSLGVSGNTIYF.

The chain couples TRBV7-2 to TRBJ2-3, with 9 bases aligning to TRBD2. J gave up 4 bases and V 3 bases, and 5 bases lay outside the gene matches. Germline CDR1 reads SGHTA; CDR2 reads FQGNSA. The CDR3 runs 15 residues. As DNA, the CDR3 is TGTGCCAGCAGCTTGGGCGGGGGGGCTCCAGATACGCAGTATTTT. Residues: CASSLGGGAPDTQYF.

The genes are TRBV19 and TRBJ2-3, with D maybe TRBD2 (5 bases). The V end was cut by 5 bases, the J end by 0 bases, with 12 bases between. Germline CDR1 reads LNHDA; CDR2 reads SQIVND (reference sequence). CDR3 length equals 15 residues. Written as DNA, the CDR3 is TGTGCCAGTAGTGCGGACGGGGAAAGCACAGATACGCAGTATTTT. Protein product: CASSADGESTDTQYF.

J is TRBJ1-4 and V is TRBV4-1, with D uncertain. V was shortened by 1 base and J by 10 bases, with 4 bases between the two germline ends. CDR3 length: 11 amino acids. CDR1 is MGHRA and CDR2 is YSYEKL in the germline V gene. The CDR3 coding sequence is TGCGCCAGCAGCCAAGCCGGAAAACTGTTTTTT. Its translation is CASSQAGKLFF.

The chain has TRBV30 and TRBJ1-2; D may be TRBD1 (6 bases). Germline loops: CDR1 GTSNPN, CDR2 SVGIG (reference sequence). This CDR3 spans 13 amino acids. Trimming left V 8 bases short and J 3 bases short, with 16 bases between. The CDR3 nucleotides are TGTGCCACTAGGGGGGGAGGGGACTATGGCTACACCTTC. Translated: CATRGGGDYGYTF.

This sequence joins TRBV12-3 or TRBV12-4 and TRBJ2-7, with D perhaps matching TRBD1 (6 bases). Trimming removed 5 bases from V and 2 bases from J, with 10 bases in between. This CDR3 has 13 residues. The CDR3 protein is CASSKRQAYEQYF. The CDR3 DNA reads TGTGCCAGCAGTAAGCGACAGGCCTACGAGCAGTACTTC.

This clone was detected only once. The V and J genes are TRBV19 and TRBJ2-7; no firm D call. The CDR3 has 12 residues. Trimming pared 5 bases from V and 8 bases from J, leaving 13 bases between. Germline V lookup: CDR1 LNHDA, CDR2 SQIVND (reference sequence). The CDR3: CASSGRVGKQYF. The CDR3 DNA is TGTGCCAGTAGTGGCCGGGTTGGAAAGCAGTACTTC.

The rearrangement links TRBV6-5 to TRBJ1-1; no definite D call. Trimming took 0 bases from V and 6 from J, leaving 14 bases between them. The CDR3 has 15 residues. Germline V gene data show CDR1 as MNHEY and CDR2 as SVGAGI. This CDR3 is CASSYSMVGSSEAFF. The CDR3 nucleotides are TGTGCCAGCAGTTACTCGATGGTGGGGAGCTCTGAAGCTTTCTTT.

In regard to this clone: The same CDR3 also results from other DNA sequences found in this sample. J is TRBJ1-1 and V is TRBV27, with D possibly being TRBD1 (5 bases). From germline, CDR1 is MNHEY and CDR2 SMNVEV (reference sequence). V was clipped by 4 bases and J by 1 base, with 7 bases between them. CDR3 size: 13 residues. The CDR3 sequence: CASSWGRNTEAFF. The CDR3 DNA reads TGTGCCAGCAGTTGGGGCAGGAACACTGAAGCTTTCTTT.

The V call is TRBV9, the J call TRBJ2-3; D uncertain. The CDR3 runs to 14 residues. Trimming removed 0 bases from V and 3 bases from J, with 8 bases in between. Germline CDR1 SGDLS, CDR2 YYNGEE. The CDR3 nucleotides read TGTGCCAGCAGCGTAGGGGTCGTTACAGATACGCAGTATTTT. Protein product: CASSVGVVTDTQYF.

As DNA, the CDR3 is TGTGCCAGCAGTTCAACCAACACTGAAGCTTTCTTT. Its translation is CASSSTNTEAFF. The rearrangement links TRBV13 to TRBJ1-1, with D unclear. With 6 bases removed from V and 2 bases from J, the gap between germline ends came to 7 bases. This CDR3 spans 12 amino acids. Germline V CDR1 and CDR2: PRHDT, FYEKMQ (reference sequence).

The chain employs TRBV7-2 and TRBJ2-1; 7 nucleotides line up with TRBD1. V shed 4 bases and J 9 bases; nucleotides not matched to a gene: 9. The CDR3 length is 14 residues. Germline assignment: CDR1 SGHTA and CDR2 FQGNSA. This chain's CDR3 is CASSSSIEGAEQFF. CDR3 DNA: TGTGCCAGCAGCTCCAGCATTGAGGGGGCTGAGCAGTTCTTC.

V is TRBV4-1 and J is TRBJ1-3; tentative D call: TRBD1 (6 bases). The germline gives CDR1 MGHRA, CDR2 YSYEKL. The V and J ends lost 2 bases and 4 bases respectively, with 15 bases between them. This CDR3 has 16 amino acids. The DNA for the CDR3 is TGCGCCAGCAGCCAATATACAGGGATCAAAGGAAACACCATATATTTT. Its protein is CASSQYTGIKGNTIYF.